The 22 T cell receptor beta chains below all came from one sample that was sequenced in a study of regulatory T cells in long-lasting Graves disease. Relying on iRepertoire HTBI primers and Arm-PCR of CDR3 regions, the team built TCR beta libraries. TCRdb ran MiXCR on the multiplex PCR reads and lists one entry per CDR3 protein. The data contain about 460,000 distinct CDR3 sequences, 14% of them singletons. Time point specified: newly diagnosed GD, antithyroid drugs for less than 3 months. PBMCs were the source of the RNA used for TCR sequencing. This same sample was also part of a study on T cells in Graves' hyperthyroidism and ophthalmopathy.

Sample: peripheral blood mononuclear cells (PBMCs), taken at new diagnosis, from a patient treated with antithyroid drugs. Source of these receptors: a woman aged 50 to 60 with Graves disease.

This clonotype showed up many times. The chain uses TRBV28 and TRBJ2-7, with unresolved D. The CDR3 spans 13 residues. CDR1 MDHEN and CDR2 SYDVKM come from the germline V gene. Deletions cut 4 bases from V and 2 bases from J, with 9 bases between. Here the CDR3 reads CASSWGRTYEQYF. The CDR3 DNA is TGTGCCAGCAGTTGGGGTCGGACCTACGAGCAGTACTTC.

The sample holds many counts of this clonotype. This chain's CDR3 is CASSQGRQTNYGYTF. The CDR3 DNA reads as TGTGCCAGCAGCCAAGGTAGACAGACTAACTATGGCTACACCTTC. The chain couples TRBV3-1 to TRBJ1-2, with a tentative D call TRBD1 (5 bases). V gave up 1 base and J gave up 0 bases, with 9 bases separating them. Germline V gene lookup returns CDR1 LGHDT and CDR2 YNNKEL (reference sequence). The CDR3 consists of 15 residues.

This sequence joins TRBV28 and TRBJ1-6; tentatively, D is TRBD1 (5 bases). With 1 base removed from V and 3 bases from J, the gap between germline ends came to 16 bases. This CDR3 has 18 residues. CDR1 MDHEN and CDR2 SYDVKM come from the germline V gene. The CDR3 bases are TGTGCCAGCAGTTTATCCGGTTTACGGGACTTCTATAATTCACCCCTCCACTTT. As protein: CASSLSGLRDFYNSPLHF.

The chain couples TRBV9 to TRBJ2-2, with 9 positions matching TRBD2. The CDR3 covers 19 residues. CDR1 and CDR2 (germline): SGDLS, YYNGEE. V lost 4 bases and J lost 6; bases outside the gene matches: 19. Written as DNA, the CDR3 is TGTGCCAGCAGCACACCGGCGACTTCTGCTAGCGGGAAACCCGGGGAGCTGTTTTTT. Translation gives CASSTPATSASGKPGELFF.

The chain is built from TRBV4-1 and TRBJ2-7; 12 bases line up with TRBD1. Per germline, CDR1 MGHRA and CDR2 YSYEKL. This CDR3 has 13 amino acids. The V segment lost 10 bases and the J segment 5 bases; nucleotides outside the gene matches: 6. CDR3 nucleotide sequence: TGCGCCACCTCCCGGGACAGGGGGCACGAGCAGTACTTC. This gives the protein CATSRDRGHEQYF.

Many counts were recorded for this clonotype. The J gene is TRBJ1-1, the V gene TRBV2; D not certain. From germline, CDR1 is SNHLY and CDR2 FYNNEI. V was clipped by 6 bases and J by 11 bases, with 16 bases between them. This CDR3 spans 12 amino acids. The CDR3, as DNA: TGTGCCAGCAGCGCTAATGGGGAGATCGCTTTCTTT. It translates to CASSANGEIAFF.

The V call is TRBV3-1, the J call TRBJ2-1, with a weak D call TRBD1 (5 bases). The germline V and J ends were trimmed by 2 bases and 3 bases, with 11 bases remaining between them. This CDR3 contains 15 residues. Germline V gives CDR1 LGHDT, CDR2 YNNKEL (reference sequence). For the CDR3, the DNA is TGTGCCAGCAGCCAATTACAGGACGACTACAATGAGCAGTTCTTC. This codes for CASSQLQDDYNEQFF.

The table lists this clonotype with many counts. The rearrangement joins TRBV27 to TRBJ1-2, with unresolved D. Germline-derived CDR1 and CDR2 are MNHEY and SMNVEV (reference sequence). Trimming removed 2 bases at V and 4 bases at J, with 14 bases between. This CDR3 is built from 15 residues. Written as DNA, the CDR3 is TGTGCCAGCAGTTTAAGGGCCCAAGCCCTCTATGGCTACACCTTC. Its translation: CASSLRAQALYGYTF.

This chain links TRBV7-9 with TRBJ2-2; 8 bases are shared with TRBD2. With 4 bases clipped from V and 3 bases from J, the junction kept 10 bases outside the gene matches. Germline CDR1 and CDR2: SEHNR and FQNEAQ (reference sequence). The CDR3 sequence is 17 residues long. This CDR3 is CASSSTSALGYTGELFF. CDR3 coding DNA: TGTGCCAGCAGCTCGACTAGCGCCCTAGGTTACACCGGGGAGCTGTTTTTT. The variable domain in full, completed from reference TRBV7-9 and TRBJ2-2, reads DTGVSQNPRHKITKRGQNVTFRCDPISEHNRLYWYRQTLGQGPEFLTYFQNEAQLEKSRLLSDRFSAERPKGSFSTLEIQRTEQGDSAMYLCASSSTSALGYTGELFFGEGSRLTVL.

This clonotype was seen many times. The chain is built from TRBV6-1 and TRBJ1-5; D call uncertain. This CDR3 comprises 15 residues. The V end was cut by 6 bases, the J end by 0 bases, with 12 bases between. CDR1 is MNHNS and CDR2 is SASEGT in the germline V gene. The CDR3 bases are TGTGCCAGCAGGTCCGGTAAGCTTAGCAATCAGCCCCAGCATTTT. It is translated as CASRSGKLSNQPQHF.

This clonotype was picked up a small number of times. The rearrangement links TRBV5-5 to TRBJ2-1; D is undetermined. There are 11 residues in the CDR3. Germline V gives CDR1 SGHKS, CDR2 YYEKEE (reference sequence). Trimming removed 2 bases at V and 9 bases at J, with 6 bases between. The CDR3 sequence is CASSLPSEQFF. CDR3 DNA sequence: TGTGCCAGCAGCTTACCTAGTGAGCAGTTCTTC.

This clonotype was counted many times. CDR3 loop: CASSLSGTSFEQFF. The CDR3 DNA follows: TGTGCCAGCAGCTTAAGTGGGACTAGCTTTGAGCAGTTCTTC. This chain joins TRBV7-3 and TRBJ2-1; TRBD2 agrees at 9 bases. This CDR3 is built from 14 residues. V was clipped by 1 base and J by 9 bases; unmatched bases: 4. Germline V gene sequence: CDR1 SGHTA, CDR2 FQGTGA.

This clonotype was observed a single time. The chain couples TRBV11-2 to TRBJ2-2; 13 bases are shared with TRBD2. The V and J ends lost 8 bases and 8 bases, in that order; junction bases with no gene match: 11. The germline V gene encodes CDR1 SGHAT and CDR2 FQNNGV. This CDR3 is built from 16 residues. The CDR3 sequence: CASGSRGLAGRGELFF. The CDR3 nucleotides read TGTGCCAGCGGCTCGAGGGGACTAGCGGGGAGGGGGGAGCTGTTTTTT.

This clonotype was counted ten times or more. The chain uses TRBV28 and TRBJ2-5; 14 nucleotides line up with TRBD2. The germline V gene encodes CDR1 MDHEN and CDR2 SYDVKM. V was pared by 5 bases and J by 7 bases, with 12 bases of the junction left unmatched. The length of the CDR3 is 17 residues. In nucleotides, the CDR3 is TGTGCCAGCAGTCACGAGACTAGCGGGAGGGTCCCCCTGACCCAGTACTTC. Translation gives CASSHETSGRVPLTQYF.

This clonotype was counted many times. As DNA, the CDR3 is TGCAGTGCTAGAGATGGGGGAGGGACAGATACGCAGTATTTT. Residues: CSARDGGGTDTQYF. The genes are TRBV20-1 and TRBJ2-3; 7 bases match TRBD2. This CDR3 has 14 residues. V gave up 0 bases and J gave up 3 bases; unmatched junction bases: 3. Per germline, CDR1 DFQATT and CDR2 SNEGSKA (reference sequence).

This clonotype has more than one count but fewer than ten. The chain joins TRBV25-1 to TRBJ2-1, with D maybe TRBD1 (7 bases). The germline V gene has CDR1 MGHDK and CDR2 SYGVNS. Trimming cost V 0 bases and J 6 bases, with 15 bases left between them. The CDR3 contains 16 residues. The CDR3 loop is CASSEYQGGRSNEQFF. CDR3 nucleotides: TGTGCCAGCAGTGAATATCAGGGGGGACGCAGCAATGAGCAGTTCTTC.

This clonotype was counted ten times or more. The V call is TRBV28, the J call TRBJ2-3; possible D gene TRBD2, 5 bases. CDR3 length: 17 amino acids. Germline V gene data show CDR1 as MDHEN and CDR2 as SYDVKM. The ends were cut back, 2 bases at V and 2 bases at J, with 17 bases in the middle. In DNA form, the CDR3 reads TGTGCCAGCAGTTTACCTTCTCGCGGGTCCCCCACAGATACGCAGTATTTT. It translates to CASSLPSRGSPTDTQYF. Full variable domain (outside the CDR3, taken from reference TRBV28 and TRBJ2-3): DVKVTQSSRYLVKRTGEKVFLECVQDMDHENMFWYRQDPGLGLRLIYFSYDVKMKEKGDIPEGYSVSREKKERFSLILESASTNQTSMYLCASSLPSRGSPTDTQYFGPGTRLTVL.

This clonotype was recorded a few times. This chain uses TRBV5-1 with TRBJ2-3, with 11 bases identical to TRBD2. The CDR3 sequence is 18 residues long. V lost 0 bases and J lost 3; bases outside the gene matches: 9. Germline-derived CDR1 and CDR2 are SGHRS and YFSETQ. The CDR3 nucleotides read TGCGCCAGCAGCTTGGGCCCCCTAGCGGGAGGTCGGACAGATACGCAGTATTTT. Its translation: CASSLGPLAGGRTDTQYF.

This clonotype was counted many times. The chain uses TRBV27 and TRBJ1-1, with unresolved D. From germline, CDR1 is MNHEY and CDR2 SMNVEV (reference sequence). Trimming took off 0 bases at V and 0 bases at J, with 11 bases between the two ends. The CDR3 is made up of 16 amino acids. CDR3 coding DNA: TGTGCCAGCAGTTTATCGATCCTTACGGTGAACACTGAAGCTTTCTTT. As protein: CASSLSILTVNTEAFF.

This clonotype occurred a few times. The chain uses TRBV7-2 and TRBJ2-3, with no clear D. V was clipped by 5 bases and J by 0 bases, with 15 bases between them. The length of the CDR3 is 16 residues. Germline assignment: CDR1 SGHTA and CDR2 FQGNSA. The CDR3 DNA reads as TGTGCCAGCAGCACTAAGGTCGTCGCTAGCACAGATACGCAGTATTTT. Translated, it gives CASSTKVVASTDTQYF.

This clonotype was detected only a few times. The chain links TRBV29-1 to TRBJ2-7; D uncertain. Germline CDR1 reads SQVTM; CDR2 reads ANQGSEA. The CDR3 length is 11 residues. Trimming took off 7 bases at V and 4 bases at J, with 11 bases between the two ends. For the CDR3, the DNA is TGCAGCGGATTCTCGGGTTACGAGCAGTACTTC. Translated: CSGFSGYEQYF.

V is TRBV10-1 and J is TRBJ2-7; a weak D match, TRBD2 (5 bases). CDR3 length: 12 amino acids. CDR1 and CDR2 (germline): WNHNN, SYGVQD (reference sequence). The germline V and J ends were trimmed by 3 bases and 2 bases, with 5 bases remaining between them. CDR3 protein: CASSDGTYEQYF. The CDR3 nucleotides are TGCGCCAGCAGTGACGGGACCTACGAGCAGTACTTC.